Described below is a single T cell receptor (beta chain) sequence and its context. This clonotype was observed at least ten times. Its cognate antigen has yet to be identified. No base quality values were provided; no much bigger clone lies one nucleotide off. The germline V gene yields SNHLY for CDR1 and FYNNEI for CDR2. The CDR3 spans 12 residues, from the cysteine through the phenylalanine. Only the CDR3 part of the read is kept: 36 bases, read in frame from the first base. V is cut by 6 bases and J by 2 bases, and the space between the germline ends is 8 bases. The data belong to a study of T cells in Graves' hyperthyroidism and ophthalmopathy (dated by TCRdb to about 2019). Background for the entire study: Peripheral blood samples were taken at the time of initial diagnosis, prior to any treatment. To identify distinguishing TCR V-J signatures, a discovery cohort of 100 patients was used, comprising 40 to 45 with Graves' ophthalmopathy and 57 with stable Graves' hyperthyroidism. Whether ophthalmopathy could be predicted prospectively was tested in an independent validation cohort made up of about 18 hyperthyroidism patients plus 17 patients who later progressed to ophthalmopathy. The 75 to 100 discovery patients were randomly divided into training and test sets at a 7:3 ratio. In addition, the study compared T-cell repertoires in thyroid tissue and in blood from roughly 6 Graves' hyperthyroidism patients. After blood sampling, hyperthyroidism patients were treated with methimazole at a starting dose of 30 mg daily, and ophthalmopathy patients were treated with high-dose intravenous methylprednisolone. The paper describes TCR Vbeta CDR3 sequencing of fewer than 150 peripheral blood samples, made up of 43 ophthalmopathy patients, 70 to 75 hyperthyroidism patients and 17 progressor patients.

In the ophthalmopathy patients, disease was moderately to severely active, with a Clinical Activity Score of 3 or more, a NOSPECS grade of 4 or more, and a duration of less than 3 months. The study excluded patients with uncontrolled infections, other autoimmune diseases, pregnancy or lactation. Diagnoses were established on the basis of clinical symptoms, serum thyroxine and TRAb, thyroid ultrasound, and orbital computed tomography. Ficoll-Paque density gradient centrifugation was used to isolate PBMCs from approximately 10 ml of fresh peripheral blood. Trizol reagent was used to extract total RNA, and RNA quality was then checked on an Agilent 2100 Bioanalyzer. What the research found in general, with its limitations: No statistical method was used to set the sample size in advance, and investigators knew the group allocation. In validation, progression to ophthalmopathy was predicted by the model with about 70% sensitivity and 72% to 85% specificity, a median of roughly 6.4 months before onset. In cross-validation, a model built on a 13 V-J signature told ophthalmopathy apart from stable hyperthyroidism with approximately 90% sensitivity and approximately 84% specificity, and in testing the same model reached 80%/75%. Blood samples also contained most of the expanded thyroid clonotypes (frequency above 0.001), which suggests that blood repertoires may reflect thyroid immune responses.

Amplification of TCR beta CDR3 regions was carried out from RNA transcripts. For the first round of RT-PCR on the TCR CDR3, the HTBI primer set was used together with the Qiagen OneStep RT-PCR kit. The libraries were constructed in a second round of multiplex PCR and then size-selected and purified. The libraries were sequenced on an Illumina HiSeq2000 using paired-end 100 bp reads. In the source study's methods: SOAPnuke was used to process the raw data, with reads discarded if the reads contained adapters or uncalled bases, had a mean Phred below 15, or lacked an exact constant-primer or identifier match. COPE v1.2.5 was used to merge the high-quality paired reads, and each unique nucleotide sequence was defined as a clonotype. MiTCR v1.1 was used to align clonotypes to the IMGT TRBV, TRBD and TRBJ reference segments. Analysis was restricted to V-J combinations with a frequency above 0.0001, which covered 99.2% of repertoires. The TCS score was defined as the ratio of F50 (clonal expansion) to E x V (chaos), calculated using BLOSUM62-based TCRdist between CDR3 peptides within each V-J. Welch's t-statistics and random forest reduced 500 to 550 V-J features to some 14, which were used in a naive Bayes classifier (R e1071). Using fastp at Q25 and MiXCR, TCRdb reprocessed the public reads and kept productive beta chains. Duplicate CDR3 protein sequences are folded into a single record with the most common DNA and genes. TCRdb's processing, not the authors', yielded these V and J calls. Within this sample are hundreds of thousands of distinct CDR3 sequences, with about a sixth of them counted one time only. Jointly, the top ten make up roughly 3.3% of the sample.

This clonotype was obtained from a woman between 40 and 55 years old with Graves' ophthalmopathy. The chain links TRBV2 with TRBJ2-7; the D gene is unclear. The sample comprised blood. CDR3 protein: CASRGRTYEQYF. The nucleotide sequence is given as TGTGCCAGCAGGGGCAGGACCTACGAGCAGTACTTC. Reference TRBV2 and TRBJ2-7 proteins supply the regions before and after the CDR3; the full variable domain is: EPEVTQTPSHQVTQMGQEVILRCVPISNHLYFYWYRQILGQKVEFLVSFYNNEISEKSEIFDDQFSVERPDGSNFTLKIRSTKLEDSAMYFCASRGRTYEQYFGPGTRLTVT.